This note documents a single TCR beta chain sequence. As yet, its antigen is unknown. The source of the sample is a study of T-cell reconstitution after alpha-beta-depleted transplantation in children. The V and J ends lost 3 bases and 1 base respectively, with 12 bases between them. Looked up from germline, CDR1 is MDHEN and CDR2 is SYDVKM. The CDR3 is 15 residues long. Study-wide findings and caveats: Counts and diversity of T cells one year after transplant came mostly from newly produced T cells. Expanded graft clones, several hundred of them, were reportedly the source of alpha-beta T cells about two months after transplant.

Unique molecular identifiers were used in preparing the TCRbeta library. TCRdb re-analysed the PCR reads in MiXCR, keeping a single row per CDR3 protein. The sample holds 450,000 to 700,000 distinct CDR3 sequences, 25% to 30% seen once. This receptor was obtained from a boy in the first two years of life with Wiskott-Aldrich syndrome, due to receive a stem cell transplant. The rearrangement links TRBV28 to TRBJ1-1; a possible D gene is TRBD1 (6 bases). The sample in question was PBMCs, obtained before TCRalphabeta/CD19-depleted stem cell transplant. The CDR3 region is CASSFPRQANTEAFF. For the CDR3, the DNA is TGTGCCAGCAGTTTCCCCAGACAGGCGAACACTGAAGCTTTCTTT.